This passage covers 20 T cell receptor beta chains from one sample sequenced in a study of T-cell memory formation after mild COVID-19. TCRdb re-analysed the 5' RACE reads in MiXCR, keeping a single row per CDR3 protein. The repertoire includes hundreds of thousands of distinct CDR3 sequences, 7% to 10% of them detected once, and roughly 23% sits in the top ten. The sequencing input was PBMCs or a T cell subset sorted from them (not recorded which). The receptors shown here come from a man in his late teens or twenties who had mild COVID-19 (a few samples of this study predate the infection). Cell type and time point are not known.

As DNA, the CDR3 is TGCAGTGCTAGAGTGGCAGGGGAACCCAAACTGTTTTTT. Its translation: CSARVAGEPKLFF. This chain connects TRBV20-1 to TRBJ1-4; TRBD1 might be the D (6 bases). The CDR3 contains 13 residues. Germline values: CDR1 DFQATT, CDR2 SNEGSKA (reference sequence). The V end was cut by 1 base, the J end by 11 bases, with 14 bases between.

Only a few counts were recorded for this clonotype. The chain is built from TRBV6-1 and TRBJ2-5; 8 nucleotides match TRBD1. Germline assignment: CDR1 MNHNS and CDR2 SASEGT. The CDR3 loop spans 17 amino acids. V shed 6 bases, J shed 3 bases, and the junction held 15 bases outside the gene matches. The CDR3: CASRPTLWTGSKETQYF. The CDR3 DNA is TGTGCCAGCAGACCAACCCTCTGGACAGGGTCGAAAGAGACCCAGTACTTC.

J is TRBJ1-2 and V is TRBV5-1, with TRBD1 matching over 7 bases. This CDR3 has 18 residues. Germline loops: CDR1 SGHRS, CDR2 YFSETQ. V shed 3 bases and J 1 base; nucleotides not matched to a gene: 15. The CDR3 bases are TGCGCCAGCAGCTCGCATGACAGGGCCGATTATAGTAACTATGGCTACACCTTC. Its translation: CASSSHDRADYSNYGYTF. The full variable domain, with the rest looked up from reference TRBV5-1 and TRBJ1-2, is KAGVTQTPRYLIKTRGQQVTLSCSPISGHRSVSWYQQTPGQGLQFLFEYFSETQRNKGNFPGRFSGRQFSNSRSEMNVSTLELGDSALYLCASSSHDRADYSNYGYTFGSGTRLTVV.

This chain joins TRBV6-5 and TRBJ2-7, with D possibly TRBD1 on 7 matching bases. The germline CDR1 and CDR2 sequences are MNHEY and SVGAGI. This CDR3 contains 13 residues. The V gene lost 8 bases and the J gene lost 3 bases, with 14 bases spanning the gap. The CDR3 coding sequence is TGTGCCAGCGGGGGGACAGAGGGCTACGAGCAGTACTTC. Its translation is CASGGTEGYEQYF.

The rearrangement uses TRBV5-1 and TRBJ1-5, with no clear D. Germline CDR1 and CDR2: SGHRS and YFSETQ. V lost 3 bases to trimming and J lost 0 bases, with 10 bases between them. The CDR3 has 15 residues. Here the CDR3 DNA reads TGCGCCAGCAGCTGGGGTCCCGTTAGCAATCAGCCCCAGCATTTT. Protein product: CASSWGPVSNQPQHF.

There are a few counts of this clonotype. This chain joins TRBV20-1 and TRBJ1-6; D might be TRBD1 (6 bases). Trimming stripped 4 bases from V and 0 bases from J, with 10 bases between. The CDR3 sequence is 15 residues long. The germline CDR1 and CDR2 sequences are DFQATT and SNEGSKA (reference sequence). CDR3 nucleotide sequence: TGCAGTGCTAAGACAGGTTTCTCCTATAATTCACCCCTCCACTTT. Amino acid sequence: CSAKTGFSYNSPLHF.

The table lists this clonotype with many counts. The CDR3 coding sequence is TGCGCCAGCAGGGTAGGAGAGACCCAGTACTTC. Translated: CASRVGETQYF. This sequence joins TRBV5-1 and TRBJ2-5, with D unclear. Germline V CDR1 and CDR2: SGHRS, YFSETQ. V gave up 5 bases and J gave up 4 bases, with 6 bases separating them. This CDR3 has 11 amino acids.

This clonotype appeared a few times. V gene TRBV6-5 combines with J gene TRBJ2-7; D may be TRBD2 (6 bases). Between the trimmed V and J ends, which lost 0 bases and 0 bases, there was a span of 12 bases. The V gene's germline CDR1 is MNHEY and CDR2 SVGAGI. This CDR3 comprises 16 residues. Written as DNA, the CDR3 is TGTGCCAGCAGTTACTCGAAGGCGGGGATCTCCTACGAGCAGTACTTC. The encoded protein is CASSYSKAGISYEQYF.

This clonotype has more than one count but fewer than ten. The chain uses TRBV21-1 and TRBJ2-1; TRBD2 was called by the table and not checked on the DNA. TRBV21-1 is annotated as a pseudogene. CDR3 length: 16 amino acids. The CDR3 DNA reads as TGTGCCAGCAGCAAAGTCCGGCGGACTAGACACAATGAGCAGTTCTTC. This translates into CASSKVRRTRHNEQFF.

This clonotype was detected only a few times. V gene TRBV6-6 combines with J gene TRBJ1-4; D perhaps matches TRBD1 (5 bases). V was trimmed by 7 bases and J by 3 bases, leaving 12 bases between them. The CDR3 runs 14 residues. In germline, CDR1 is MNHNY, CDR2 SVGAGI (reference sequence). This CDR3 is CASISGVANEKLFF. The CDR3 DNA reads as TGTGCCAGCATTTCGGGGGTCGCTAATGAAAAACTGTTTTTT.

This clonotype was counted at least ten times. The chain recombines TRBV20-1 with TRBJ2-3; D is unresolved. This CDR3 contains 11 residues. Germline CDR1 reads DFQATT; CDR2 reads SNEGSKA (reference sequence). Trimming shortened V by 3 bases and J by 5 bases, and 6 bases separated the two germline ends. The CDR3 region is CSASGGDTQYF. The CDR3 DNA is TGCAGTGCTAGCGGTGGAGATACGCAGTATTTT.

This clonotype was observed at least ten times. This chain joins TRBV7-2 and TRBJ1-2, with 7 positions matching TRBD1. The CDR3 runs to 14 residues. V lost 0 bases, J lost 5 bases, and 3 bases stayed unmatched. Germline-derived CDR1 and CDR2 are SGHTA and FQGNSA. CDR3 in amino acids: CASSLATGYYGYTF. The CDR3 DNA is TGTGCCAGCAGCTTAGCGACAGGGTATTATGGCTACACCTTC. Looking up the rest from reference TRBV7-2 and TRBJ1-2 gives the full variable domain: GAGVSQSPSNKVTEKGKDVELRCDPISGHTALYWYRQSLGQGLEFLIYFQGNSAPDKSGLPSDRFSAERTGGSVSTLTIQRTQQEDSAVYLCASSLATGYYGYTFGSGTRLTVV.

The table lists this clonotype with many counts. The chain has TRBV6-2 or TRBV6-3 and TRBJ1-1, with D unresolved. The germline V and J ends were trimmed by 4 bases and 0 bases, with 18 bases remaining between them. From germline, CDR1 is MNHEY and CDR2 SVGEGT. The CDR3 runs to 17 residues. CDR3 sequence (DNA): TGTGCCAGCAGTTCCCTAAAGGGTTCTTTTATGAACACTGAAGCTTTCTTT. Encoded protein: CASSSLKGSFMNTEAFF.

This clonotype was seen a few times. This chain connects TRBV5-1 to TRBJ2-1; the D gene is possibly TRBD2 (6 bases). CDR3 length equals 18 residues. Per the germline V gene, CDR1 is SGHRS and CDR2 is YFSETQ. V was trimmed by 3 bases and J by 0 bases, leaving 19 bases between them. CDR3 loop: CASSSLGGAGSSYNEQFF. For the CDR3, the DNA is TGCGCCAGCAGCTCACTCGGGGGTGCCGGGAGCTCCTACAATGAGCAGTTCTTC. The complete variable domain, with remaining parts taken from reference TRBV5-1 and TRBJ2-1, reads KAGVTQTPRYLIKTRGQQVTLSCSPISGHRSVSWYQQTPGQGLQFLFEYFSETQRNKGNFPGRFSGRQFSNSRSEMNVSTLELGDSALYLCASSSLGGAGSSYNEQFFGPGTRLTVL.

This chain connects TRBV20-1 to TRBJ2-5, with D possibly matching TRBD1 (5 bases). The CDR3 contains 11 residues. V lost 1 base, J lost 10 bases, and 10 bases lay in between. CDR1 and CDR2 (germline): DFQATT, SNEGSKA (reference sequence). In nucleotides, the CDR3 is TGCAGTGCTAGAGTGGGCAGGGACCAGTACTTC. The encoded protein is CSARVGRDQYF.

This chain joins TRBV20-1 and TRBJ2-7; 8 positions match TRBD1. The germline V gene has CDR1 DFQATT and CDR2 SNEGSKA (reference sequence). The CDR3 runs 13 residues. V trimming: 7 bases; J trimming: 3 bases; junction bases outside the gene matches: 8. The CDR3 coding sequence is TGCAGTGAATCCGGGACAGGACGCTACGAGCAGTACTTC. Its translation: CSESGTGRYEQYF.

The rearrangement uses TRBV10-3 and TRBJ2-7, with D perhaps TRBD1 (6 bases). Germline CDR1 ENHRY, CDR2 SYGVKD. This CDR3 comprises 15 residues. Trimming left V 10 bases short and J 1 base short, with 20 bases between. CDR3 region: CATGLAETGSYEQYV. The CDR3 DNA is TGTGCCACCGGTTTGGCTGAAACAGGGTCCTACGAGCAGTACGTC.

This clonotype was detected ten times or more. The chain recombines TRBV6-2 or TRBV6-3 with TRBJ2-1; TRBD2 matches 15 bases. The CDR3 is 15 residues long. Germline-derived CDR1 and CDR2 are MNHEY and SVGEGT. The junction had 7 bases not matched to a gene; V was cut back by 6 bases and J by 10 bases. The CDR3 is CASSRGLAGGGEQFF. The DNA for the CDR3 is TGTGCCAGCAGCCGGGGACTAGCGGGGGGTGGAGAGCAGTTCTTC.

This clonotype was counted at least ten times. CDR3 nucleotide sequence: TGTGCCAGCGGGGGGGCCCCAGATACGCAGTATTTT. Translating gives CASGGAPDTQYF. The chain joins TRBV12-3 or TRBV12-4 to TRBJ2-3, with a possible D match to TRBD2 (7 bases). This CDR3 region has 12 residues. The V end lost 8 bases, the J end lost 4 bases, and 10 bases lay between the germline ends.

Only a few counts were recorded for this clonotype. CDR3 DNA: TGCGCCAGCAGCATAAGACTAGCGGGGGGCGATGAGACCCAGTACTTC. Protein product: CASSIRLAGGDETQYF. The V gene is TRBV5-1, the J gene TRBJ2-5; 13 nucleotides agree with TRBD2. Per the germline V gene, CDR1 is SGHRS and CDR2 is YFSETQ. The junction had 8 bases not matched to a gene; V was cut back by 4 bases and J by 5 bases. The CDR3 covers 16 residues.